Each of the 20 T cell receptor beta chains below was sequenced from the same sample in a study of Graves' ophthalmopathy and Graves' hyperthyroidism. The sequenced template was RNA, covering the TCR beta CDR3 region. HTBI-primed first-round RT-PCR preceded second-round multiplex PCR. TCRdb itself ran the multiplex PCR reads through MiXCR, one entry per CDR3 protein. The sample contains hundreds of thousands of distinct CDR3 sequences, 22% of which appear only once. Sequenced sample: peripheral blood. Every receptor here comes from a woman younger than 35 with stable Graves' hyperthyroidism. Some clones in this sample may be carry-over from other donors' samples.

This clonotype was seen at least ten times. The V call is TRBV27, the J call TRBJ1-6; TRBD1 is a possible D gene (5 bases). This CDR3 is built from 17 residues. The germline gives CDR1 MNHEY, CDR2 SMNVEV (reference sequence). With 5 bases removed from V and 3 bases from J, the gap between germline ends came to 17 bases. CDR3 bases: TGTGCCAGCAGTCATCGACAGTTTGGGGACTATAATTCACCCCTCCACTTT. It specifies CASSHRQFGDYNSPLHF.

This sequence joins TRBV2 and TRBJ2-7; no definite D call. V was cut by 10 bases and J by 2 bases, with 24 bases left in between. The CDR3 is 16 residues long. Per the germline V gene, CDR1 is SNHLY and CDR2 is FYNNEI. Here the CDR3 DNA reads TGTGCCATTTTCCCGGGCCCTCCTCCTCAGCCCTACGAGCAGTACTTC. It is translated as CAIFPGPPPQPYEQYF.

This clonotype has a count of ten or more. This chain joins TRBV7-8 and TRBJ1-3, with a weak D call TRBD1 (6 bases). Germline V gene sequence: CDR1 SGHVS, CDR2 FQNEAQ. The CDR3 extends over 14 amino acids. With 8 bases removed from V and 2 bases from J, the gap between germline ends came to 13 bases. The CDR3, as DNA: TGTGCCAGCGCCGGGACACCACCTGGAAACACCATATATTTT. Translated: CASAGTPPGNTIYF. Based on the CDR3 plus reference TRBV7-8 and TRBJ1-3, the full variable domain is GAGVSQSPRYKVAKRGQDVALRCDPISGHVSLFWYQQALGQGPEFLTYFQNEAQLDKSGLPSDRFFAERPEGSVSTLKIQRTQQEDSAVYLCASAGTPPGNTIYFGEGSWLTVV.

This clonotype turned up a few times. This chain links TRBV3-1 with TRBJ1-2; no reliable D call. Germline loops: CDR1 LGHDT, CDR2 YNNKEL (reference sequence). This CDR3 spans 11 amino acids. V gave up 4 bases and J gave up 5 bases, with 5 bases separating them. The CDR3 region has the DNA TGTGCCAGCAGCCGTTTTTATGGCTACACCTTC. Amino acids: CASSRFYGYTF.

This clonotype was recorded at least ten times. The rearrangement uses TRBV20-1 and TRBJ1-5; D is uncertain. The V gene lost 5 bases and the J gene lost 4 bases, with 12 bases spanning the gap. The CDR3 has 13 amino acids. CDR1 and CDR2 from the germline V gene are DFQATT and SNEGSKA (reference sequence). CDR3 residues: CSASSTANQPQHF. The CDR3 DNA follows: TGCAGTGCTTCGAGTACAGCGAATCAGCCCCAGCATTTT.

The sample holds many counts of this clonotype. V usage is TRBV2 and J usage is TRBJ2-6; D not resolved. This CDR3 region has 13 residues. V lost 5 bases and J lost 2, with 4 bases in between. The V gene's germline CDR1 is SNHLY and CDR2 FYNNEI. The CDR3 bases are TGTGCCAGCAGTATCACTGGGGCCAACGTCCTGACTTTC. Translated, it gives CASSITGANVLTF.

This clonotype has a count of ten or more. The J gene is TRBJ2-7, the V gene TRBV12-3 or TRBV12-4; possibly TRBD1 or TRBD2 for D (5 bases each). The CDR3 spans 14 residues. Trimming left V 1 base short and J 3 bases short, with 10 bases between. The CDR3 nucleotides read TGTGCCAGCAGTTTAGGGGGGTTCGGCTACGAGCAGTACTTC. Translated, it gives CASSLGGFGYEQYF.

At least ten counts were recorded for this clonotype. This rearrangement joins TRBV29-1 to TRBJ2-7, with 9 bases identical to TRBD2. In germline, CDR1 is SQVTM, CDR2 ANQGSEA. This CDR3 is built from 15 residues. J was trimmed by 0 bases and V by 3 bases; bases with no gene match: 6. CDR3 in amino acids: CSVELAGGSSYEQYF. CDR3 coding DNA: TGCAGCGTTGAGTTGGCGGGGGGGAGCTCCTACGAGCAGTACTTC.

Only a few counts were recorded for this clonotype. The V and J genes are TRBV5-6 and TRBJ2-5, with D possibly TRBD2 on 5 matching bases. The CDR3 covers 15 residues. V was cut by 4 bases and J by 5 bases, with 18 bases left in between. Germline lookup yields CDR1 SGHDT and CDR2 YYEEEE. The CDR3 bases are TGTGCCAGCAGCCGGCGAGGGATTCAAGCCGAGACCCAGTACTTC. Its translation: CASSRRGIQAETQYF.

This clonotype showed up just a few times. The CDR3 protein is CSVEGLPNTEAFF. CDR3 nucleotides: TGCAGCGTTGAAGGACTCCCGAACACTGAAGCTTTCTTT. The chain carries TRBV29-1 and TRBJ1-1; no reliable D call. CDR3 length: 13 residues. V was trimmed by 1 base and J by 1 base, leaving 7 bases between them. CDR1 is SQVTM, CDR2 ANQGSEA, per germline. Based on the CDR3 plus reference TRBV29-1 and TRBJ1-1, the full variable domain is SAVISQKPSRDICQRGTSLTIQCQVDSQVTMMFWYRQQPGQSLTLIATANQGSEATYESGFVIDKFPISRPNLTFSTLTVSNMSPEDSSIYLCSVEGLPNTEAFFGQGTRLTVV.

The chain recombines TRBV19 with TRBJ1-1; D not certain. The CDR3 spans 17 residues. Germline CDR1 reads LNHDA; CDR2 reads SQIVND (reference sequence). V lost 2 bases to trimming and J lost 4 bases, with 20 bases between them. The CDR3 DNA is TGTGCCAGTAGTATAATGGGTGGTAGCGGGGTAGGCACTGAAGCTTTCTTT. It yields the protein CASSIMGGSGVGTEAFF. The full variable domain, in which reference TRBV19 and TRBJ1-1 provide the parts outside the CDR3, is DGGITQSPKYLFRKEGQNVTLSCEQNLNHDAMYWYRQDPGQGLRLIYYSQIVNDFQKGDIAEGYSVSREKKESFPLTVTSAQKNPTAFYLCASSIMGGSGVGTEAFFGQGTRLTVV.

J is TRBJ2-5 and V is TRBV7-3; D might be TRBD2 (6 bases). V was shortened by 5 bases and J by 5 bases, with 18 bases between the two germline ends. CDR3 length: 15 amino acids. Germline CDR1 is SGHTA and CDR2 is FQGTGA. The DNA of the CDR3 is TGTGCCAGCAGCCCCTTGGTTTCGGGGGTCGAGACCCAGTACTTC. The encoded protein is CASSPLVSGVETQYF.

This clonotype appeared a few times. The chain recombines TRBV6-1 with TRBJ1-3; TRBD1 aligns across 8 bases. V gave up 5 bases and J gave up 0 bases; unmatched junction bases: 3. The germline V gene encodes CDR1 MNHNS and CDR2 SASEGT. The CDR3 totals 15 residues. The CDR3 DNA reads TGTGCCAGCAGTCGAGGACAGGGCTCTGGAAACACCATATATTTT. Its protein is CASSRGQGSGNTIYF.

This clonotype has ten or more counts. CDR3 protein: CASSLTPGGSVAYEQYF. The DNA for the CDR3 is TGTGCCAGCAGTTTAACCCCCGGCGGGAGTGTGGCGTACGAGCAGTACTTC. This sequence joins TRBV27 and TRBJ2-7; TRBD2 aligns across 7 bases. The CDR3 runs to 17 residues. The germline V gene has CDR1 MNHEY and CDR2 SMNVEV (reference sequence). Losses at the gene ends were 2 bases for V and 4 bases for J; bases not matched to a gene: 14.

This clonotype appeared a few times. The V and J genes are TRBV6-1 and TRBJ1-5; D gene ambiguous. Trimming pared 6 bases from V and 1 base from J, leaving 7 bases between. The CDR3 is 13 amino acids. Germline CDR1 MNHNS, CDR2 SASEGT. CDR3 bases: TGTGCCAGCAGCCCCATAAGCAATCAGCCCCAGCATTTT. Amino acid sequence: CASSPISNQPQHF.

The sample holds many counts of this clonotype. The chain recombines TRBV20-1 with TRBJ2-7; D possibly corresponds to TRBD2 (7 bases). Germline V lookup: CDR1 DFQATT, CDR2 SNEGSKA (reference sequence). This CDR3 is 16 amino acids long. V was trimmed by 2 bases and J by 1 base, leaving 18 bases between them. CDR3 loop: CSARRLGGGRSYEQYF. The CDR3 nucleotides read TGCAGTGCTAGAAGGTTGGGGGGCGGGAGATCCTACGAGCAGTACTTC.

This clonotype occurred many times. This sequence joins TRBV7-3 and TRBJ1-5, with 7 bases identical to TRBD1. The CDR3 totals 13 residues. Germline CDR1 reads SGHTA; CDR2 reads FQGTGA. With 4 bases clipped from V and 5 bases from J, the junction kept 2 bases outside the gene matches. CDR3 protein: CASSWDSDQPQHF. The DNA for the CDR3 is TGTGCCAGCAGCTGGGACAGCGATCAGCCCCAGCATTTT.

This clonotype was observed a handful of times. V usage is TRBV9 and J usage is TRBJ1-2; TRBD1 matches 8 bases. The CDR3 runs 16 residues. Germline loops: CDR1 SGDLS, CDR2 YYNGEE. V lost 4 bases and J lost 7; bases outside the gene matches: 15. In nucleotides, the CDR3 is TGTGCCAGCAGCCACCCCTCGGGCAGGGGGCGGGCTGGCTACACCTTC. Protein sequence: CASSHPSGRGRAGYTF.

Only a few counts were recorded for this clonotype. The genes are TRBV6-1 and TRBJ1-6; 9 bases are a match to TRBD1. The CDR3 has 16 residues. Looked up from germline, CDR1 is MNHNS and CDR2 is SASEGT. With V trimmed by 6 bases and J by 6 bases, 9 bases remained unmatched. This CDR3 is CASRPDRGNSNSPLHF. CDR3 bases: TGTGCCAGCAGACCGGACAGGGGAAATTCTAATTCACCCCTCCACTTT.

This clonotype was seen repeatedly, ten times or more. The chain combines TRBV27 with TRBJ1-6; D is ambiguous. Germline CDR1 and CDR2: MNHEY and SMNVEV (reference sequence). The CDR3 extends over 15 amino acids. The V end lost 10 bases, the J end lost 3 bases, and 16 bases lay between the germline ends. CDR3 loop: CANPAQALYNSPLHF. The CDR3 DNA follows: TGTGCCAACCCGGCCCAGGCCCTCTATAATTCACCCCTCCACTTT.